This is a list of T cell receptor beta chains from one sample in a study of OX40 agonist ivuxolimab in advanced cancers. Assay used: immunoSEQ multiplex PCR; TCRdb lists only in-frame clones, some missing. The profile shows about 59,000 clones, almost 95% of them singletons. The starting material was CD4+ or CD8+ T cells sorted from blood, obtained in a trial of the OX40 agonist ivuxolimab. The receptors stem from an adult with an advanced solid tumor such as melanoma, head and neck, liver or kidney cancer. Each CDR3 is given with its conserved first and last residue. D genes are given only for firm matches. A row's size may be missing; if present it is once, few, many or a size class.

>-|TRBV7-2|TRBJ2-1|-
CASSRWASATIGNEQFF
TGTGCCAGCAGCCGATGGGCTAGCGCGACAATTGGCAATGAGCAGTTCTTC
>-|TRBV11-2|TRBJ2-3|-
CASSPPWAFRASTDTQYF
TGTGCCAGCAGCCCCCCGTGGGCTTTCCGCGCTAGCACAGATACGCAGTATTTT
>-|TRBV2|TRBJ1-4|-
CASRRNRATNEKLFF
TGTGCCAGCAGGCGAAATCGGGCAACTAATGAAAAACTGTTTTTT
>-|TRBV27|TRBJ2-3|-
CASSLSPAASTDTQYF
TGTGCCAGCAGTTTATCGCCGGCAGCAAGCACAGATACGCAGTATTTT
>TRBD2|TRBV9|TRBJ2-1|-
CASSARTSGDYNEQFF
TGTGCCAGCAGCGCAAGGACTAGCGGTGACTACAATGAGCAGTTCTTC
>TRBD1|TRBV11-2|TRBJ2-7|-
CASSWTQGAGYEQYF
TGTGCCAGCAGCTGGACCCAGGGGGCGGGTTACGAGCAGTACTTC
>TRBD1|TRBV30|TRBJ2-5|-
CATGTGTETQYF
TGTGCCACCGGGACAGGCACAGAGACCCAGTACTTC
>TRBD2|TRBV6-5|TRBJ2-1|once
CASTPQRESRNEQFF
TGTGCCAGCACCCCACAGCGGGAGAGTCGTAATGAGCAGTTCTTC
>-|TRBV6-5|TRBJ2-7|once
CASSYSPGHLAYEQYF
TGTGCCAGCAGTTACTCACCGGGACACCTAGCCTACGAGCAGTACTTC
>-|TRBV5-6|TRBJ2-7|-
CASSLDLLGAEQYF
TGTGCCAGCAGCTTGGATTTGTTGGGGGCCGAGCAGTACTTC
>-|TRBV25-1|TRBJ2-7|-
CASSGRHPYEQYF
TGTGCCAGCAGTGGCCGGCACCCCTACGAGCAGTACTTC
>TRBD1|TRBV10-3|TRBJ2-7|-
CAIMAGGYEQYF
TGTGCCATCATGGCAGGGGGCTACGAGCAGTACTTC
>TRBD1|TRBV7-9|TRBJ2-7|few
CAIYRDRNYEQYF
TGTGCCATCTACCGGGACAGAAACTACGAGCAGTACTTC
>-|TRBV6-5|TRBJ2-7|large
CASSYSASYEQYF
TGTGCCAGCAGTTACTCGGCATCCTACGAGCAGTACTTC
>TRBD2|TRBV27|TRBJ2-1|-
CASSSGTSGINEQFF
TGTGCCAGCAGTTCCGGGACTAGCGGGATTAATGAGCAGTTCTTC
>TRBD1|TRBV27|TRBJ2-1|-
CASTTGGLGNEQFF
TGTGCCAGCACTACAGGGGGCCTTGGAAATGAGCAGTTCTTC
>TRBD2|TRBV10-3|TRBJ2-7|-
CAIKGTSASYEQYF
TGTGCCATCAAGGGGACTAGCGCTTCCTACGAGCAGTACTTC
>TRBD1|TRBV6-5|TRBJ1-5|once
CASSWGTGRQPQHF
TGTGCCAGCAGTTGGGGGACAGGCCGTCAGCCCCAGCATTTT
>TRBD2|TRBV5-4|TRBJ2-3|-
CASSFGGGVDTQYF
TGTGCCAGCAGCTTTGGGGGAGGGGTAGATACGCAGTATTTT
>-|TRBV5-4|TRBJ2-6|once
CASSPARGPGANVLTF
TGTGCCAGCAGCCCGGCACGGGGGCCTGGGGCCAACGTCCTGACTTTC
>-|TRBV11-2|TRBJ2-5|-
CASSSPGTQETQYF
TGTGCCAGCAGCTCCCCAGGGACCCAAGAGACCCAGTACTTC
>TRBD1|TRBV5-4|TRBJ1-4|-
CASSSWTGTEKLFF
TGTGCCAGCAGCTCGTGGACAGGGACTGAAAAACTGTTTTTT
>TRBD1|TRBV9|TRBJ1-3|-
CASSRGGENTIYF
TGTGCCAGCAGCAGAGGGGGCGAAAACACCATATATTTT
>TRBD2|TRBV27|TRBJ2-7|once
CASSLGTSGRGEQYF
TGTGCCAGCAGTTTAGGGACTAGCGGGAGGGGTGAGCAGTACTTC
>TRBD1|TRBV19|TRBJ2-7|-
CASTPGTGAYEQYF
TGTGCCAGTACCCCCGGGACAGGGGCCTACGAGCAGTACTTC
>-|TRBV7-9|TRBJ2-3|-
CASSLGTDTQYF
TGTGCCAGCAGCCTGGGCACAGATACGCAGTATTTT
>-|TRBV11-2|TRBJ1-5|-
CASSLGTGSQPQHF
TGTGCCAGCAGCTTAGGAACAGGGAGTCAGCCCCAGCATTTT
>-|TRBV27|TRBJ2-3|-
CASSRMRSTQYF
TGTGCCAGCAGCAGAATGAGGAGTACGCAGTATTTT
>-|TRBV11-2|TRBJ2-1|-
CASSLSSYNEQFF
TGTGCCAGCAGCTTAAGCTCCTACAATGAGCAGTTCTTC
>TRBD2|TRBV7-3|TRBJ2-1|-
CASSLTGLAGGIHEQFF
TGTGCCAGCAGCTTGACCGGACTAGCGGGAGGAATCCATGAGCAGTTCTTC
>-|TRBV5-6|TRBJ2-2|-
CASSLANPTLTGELFF
TGTGCCAGCAGCTTGGCGAATCCCACCCTCACCGGGGAGCTGTTTTTT
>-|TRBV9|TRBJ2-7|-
CASSVAVGEVEQYF
TGTGCCAGCAGCGTAGCGGTCGGGGAGGTCGAGCAGTACTTC
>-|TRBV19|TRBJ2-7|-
CASSISRSYEQYF
TGTGCCAGTAGTATAAGCAGGTCCTACGAGCAGTACTTC
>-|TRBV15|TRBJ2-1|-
CATSRVRGHEQFF
TGTGCCACCAGCAGAGTTCGTGGGCATGAGCAGTTCTTC
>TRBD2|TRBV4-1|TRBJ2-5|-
CASSPSLAGVTQYF
TGCGCCAGCAGCCCTTCACTAGCGGGAGTAACCCAGTACTTC
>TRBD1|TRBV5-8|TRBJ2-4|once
CASRPEGQNKNIQYF
TGTGCCAGCAGACCCGAGGGACAGAACAAAAACATTCAGTACTTC
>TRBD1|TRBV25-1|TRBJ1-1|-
CASSDWTGGVTEAFF
TGTGCCAGCAGTGATTGGACAGGGGGGGTCACTGAAGCTTTCTTT
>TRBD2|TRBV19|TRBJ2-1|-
CASSYPGLAGAWEQFF
TGTGCCAGTAGTTATCCGGGACTAGCGGGAGCCTGGGAGCAGTTCTTC
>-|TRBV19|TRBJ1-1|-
CASSQWRLNTEAFF
TGTGCCAGTAGTCAGTGGAGGTTGAACACTGAAGCTTTCTTT
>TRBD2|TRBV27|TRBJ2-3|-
CASSLTGGPITQYF
TGTGCCAGCAGTCTGACGGGAGGGCCTATTACGCAGTATTTT
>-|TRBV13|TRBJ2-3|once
CASSSPGDGSTDTQYF
TGTGCCAGCAGCTCCCCGGGAGATGGTAGCACAGATACGCAGTATTTT
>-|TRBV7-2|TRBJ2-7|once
CASSLAGGRSDEQYF
TGTGCCAGCAGCTTAGCGGGAGGACGGAGCGACGAGCAGTACTTC
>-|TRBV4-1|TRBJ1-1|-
CASSLSGTLSTEAFF
TGCGCCAGCAGTCTGTCTGGGACATTATCCACTGAAGCTTTCTTT
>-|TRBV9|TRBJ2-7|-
CASSVGGSSYYEQYF
TGTGCCAGCAGCGTAGGGGGTAGCAGCTACTACGAGCAGTACTTC
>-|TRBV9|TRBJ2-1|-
CASSPWTGNEQFF
TGTGCCAGCAGCCCCTGGACTGGAAATGAGCAGTTCTTC
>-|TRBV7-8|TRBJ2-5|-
CASRLEWQETQYF
TGTGCCAGCAGGCTAGAGTGGCAAGAGACCCAGTACTTC
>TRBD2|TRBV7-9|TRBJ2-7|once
CASSLGGRGNEQYF
TGTGCCAGCAGCTTGGGCGGGAGGGGGAACGAGCAGTACTTC
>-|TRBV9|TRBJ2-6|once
CASSASGANVLTF
TGTGCCAGCAGCGCGTCTGGGGCCAACGTCCTGACTTTC
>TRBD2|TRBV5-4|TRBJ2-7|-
CASSFTGGDEQYF
TGTGCCAGCAGCTTCACGGGAGGGGACGAGCAGTACTTC
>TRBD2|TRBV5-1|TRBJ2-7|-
CASSPGTSGSSLGEQYF
TGCGCCAGCAGCCCGGGGACTAGCGGGAGCAGTCTGGGCGAGCAGTACTTC
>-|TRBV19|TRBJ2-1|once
CASSQGKDTFVHEQFF
TGTGCCAGTAGCCAGGGCAAGGATACATTCGTCCATGAGCAGTTCTTC
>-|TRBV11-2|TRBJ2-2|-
CASRRVEPLNTGELFF
TGTGCCAGCAGACGTGTGGAGCCCCTGAACACCGGGGAGCTGTTTTTT
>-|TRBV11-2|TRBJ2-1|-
CASEIERDTSYNEQFF
TGTGCCAGCGAAATCGAGCGGGACACCTCCTACAATGAGCAGTTCTTC
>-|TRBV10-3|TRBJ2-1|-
CAISGTNNEQFF
TGTGCCATCAGTGGGACGAATAATGAGCAGTTCTTC
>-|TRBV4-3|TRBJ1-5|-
CASSRELPGEGNQPQHF
TGCGCCAGCAGCCGAGAGCTCCCCGGGGAGGGCAATCAGCCCCAGCATTTT
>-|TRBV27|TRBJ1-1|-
CASSSFGSTEAFF
TGTGCCAGCAGTTCGTTTGGGAGCACTGAAGCTTTCTTT
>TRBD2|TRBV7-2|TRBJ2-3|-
CASSLAPSGGDTQYF
TGTGCCAGCAGCTTAGCTCCTAGCGGGGGGGATACGCAGTATTTT
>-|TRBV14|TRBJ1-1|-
CASSPRGNTEAFF
TGTGCCAGCAGCCCCCGGGGGAACACTGAAGCTTTCTTT
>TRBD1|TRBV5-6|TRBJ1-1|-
CASSLNRGNTEAFF
TGTGCCAGCAGCTTGAACAGGGGGAACACTGAAGCTTTCTTT
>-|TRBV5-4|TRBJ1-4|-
CASSLAHEKLFF
TGTGCCAGCAGCTTAGCCCATGAAAAACTGTTTTTT